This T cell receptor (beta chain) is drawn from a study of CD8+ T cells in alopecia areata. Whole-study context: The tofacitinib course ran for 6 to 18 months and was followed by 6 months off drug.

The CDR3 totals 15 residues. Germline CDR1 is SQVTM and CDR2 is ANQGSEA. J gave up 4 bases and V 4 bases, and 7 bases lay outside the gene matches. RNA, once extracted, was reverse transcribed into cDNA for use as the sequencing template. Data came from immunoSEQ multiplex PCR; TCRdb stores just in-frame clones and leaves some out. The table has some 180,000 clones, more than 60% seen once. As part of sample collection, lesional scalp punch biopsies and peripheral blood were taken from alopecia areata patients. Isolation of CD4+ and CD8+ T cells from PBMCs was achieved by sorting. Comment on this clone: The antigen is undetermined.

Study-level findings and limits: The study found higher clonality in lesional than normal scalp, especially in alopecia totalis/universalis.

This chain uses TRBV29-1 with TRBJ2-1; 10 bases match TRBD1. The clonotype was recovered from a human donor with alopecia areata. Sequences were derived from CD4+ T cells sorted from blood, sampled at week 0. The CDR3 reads CSVGQGASIYNEQFF. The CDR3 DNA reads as TGCAGCGTTGGACAGGGGGCCTCCATATACAATGAGCAGTTCTTC.